These 2 T cell receptor beta chains came from one sample sequenced in a study of control samples from healthy donors and cancer patients (dated by TCRdb to between 2020 and 2021). Preparation of the library involved the immunoSEQ multiplex PCR assay. TCRdb carries this immuneACCESS record with in-frame sequences only. Its versions omit some clonotypes, under half of them owing to an unresolved V gene in the studies checked, with the rest unexplained. This sample holds about 140,000 clones; around 86% were observed only once. Jointly, the top ten make up over 4.5% of the sample. The sample was blood. Receptors originate from a man aged 30 to 39 in good health.

This chain uses TRBV18 with TRBJ2-7; the D gene is possibly TRBD2 (6 bases). Trimming left V 3 bases short and J 4 bases short, with 13 bases between. Germline V lookup: CDR1 KGHSH, CDR2 LQKENI. The CDR3 runs to 14 residues. The CDR3 region is CASSPPGDLYEQYF. CDR3 nucleotide sequence: TGTGCCAGCTCACCGCCGGGGGATCTATACGAGCAGTACTTC. Based on the CDR3 plus reference TRBV18 and TRBJ2-7, the full variable domain is NAGVMQNPRHLVRRRGQEARLRCSPMKGHSHVYWYRQLPEEGLKFMVYLQKENIIDESGMPKERFSAEFPKEGPSILRIQQVVRGDSAAYFCASSPPGDLYEQYFGPGTRLTVT.

V is TRBV6-2 or TRBV6-3 and J is TRBJ1-6; 8 bases are a match to TRBD1. The CDR3 extends over 15 amino acids. V dropped 5 bases and J dropped 5; count of bases not matched to a gene: 5. CDR1 and CDR2 from the germline V gene are MNHEY and SVGEGT. The CDR3 region has the DNA TGTGCCAGCAGTCGACAGGGGCCAAATAATTCACCCCTCCACTTT. Amino acid sequence: CASSRQGPNNSPLHF.